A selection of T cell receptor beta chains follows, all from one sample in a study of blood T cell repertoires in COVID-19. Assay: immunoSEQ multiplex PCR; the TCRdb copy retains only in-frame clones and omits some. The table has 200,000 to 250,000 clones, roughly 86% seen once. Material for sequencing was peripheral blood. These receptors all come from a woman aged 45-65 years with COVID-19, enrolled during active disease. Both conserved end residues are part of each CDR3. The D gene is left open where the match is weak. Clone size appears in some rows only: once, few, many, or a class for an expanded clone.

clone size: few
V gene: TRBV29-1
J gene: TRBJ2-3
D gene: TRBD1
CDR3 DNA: TGCAGCGGGAACAGGGGAGCAGATACGCAGTATTTT
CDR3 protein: CSGNRGADTQYF

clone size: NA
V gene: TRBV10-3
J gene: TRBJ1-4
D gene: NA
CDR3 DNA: TGTGCCATCAGGGGCGCGGGGGATGAAAAACTGTTTTTT
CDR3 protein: CAIRGAGDEKLFF

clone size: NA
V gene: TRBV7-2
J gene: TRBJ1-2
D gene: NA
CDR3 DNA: TGTGCCAGCAGCCAGGGTCGGAGCTACACCTTC
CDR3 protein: CASSQGRSYTF

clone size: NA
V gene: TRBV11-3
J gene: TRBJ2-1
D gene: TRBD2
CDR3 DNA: TGTGCCAGCAGCTTAGTAGTTGGTAGCGGGGGGTACAATGAGCAGTTCTTC
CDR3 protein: CASSLVVGSGGYNEQFF

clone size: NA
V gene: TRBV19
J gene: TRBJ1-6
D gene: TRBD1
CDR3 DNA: TGTGCCAGTAGAGGGGGCCATAATTCACCCCTCCACTTT
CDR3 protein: CASRGGHNSPLHF

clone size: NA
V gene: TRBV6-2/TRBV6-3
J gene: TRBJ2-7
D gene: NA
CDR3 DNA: TGTGCCAGCAGTTACTCAGGATCCAGGGTGGCGCAGTACTTC
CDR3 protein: CASSYSGSRVAQYF

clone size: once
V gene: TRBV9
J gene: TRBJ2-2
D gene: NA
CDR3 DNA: TGTGCCAGCAGCGTACAGGCGAACACCGGGGAGCTGTTTTTT
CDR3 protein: CASSVQANTGELFF

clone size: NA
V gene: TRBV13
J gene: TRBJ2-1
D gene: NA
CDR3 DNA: TGTGCCAGCAGCGGCCTCCCCGGGGATGGCTACAATGAGCAGTTCTTC
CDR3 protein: CASSGLPGDGYNEQFF

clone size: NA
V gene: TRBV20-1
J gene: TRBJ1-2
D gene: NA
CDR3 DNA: TGCAGTGCTAGTCTTTTCTTCGCAGGGGATAACTATGGCTACACCTTC
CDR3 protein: CSASLFFAGDNYGYTF

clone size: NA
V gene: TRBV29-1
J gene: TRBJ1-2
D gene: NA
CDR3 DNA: TGCAGCTCCGCGGCGAGGAATGGCTACACCTTC
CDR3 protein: CSSAARNGYTF

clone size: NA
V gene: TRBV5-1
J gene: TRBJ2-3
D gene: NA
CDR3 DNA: TGCGCCAGCAGCTGGCCCCCTGTGTCAGGTAGCACAGATACGCAGTATTTT
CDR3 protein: CASSWPPVSGSTDTQYF

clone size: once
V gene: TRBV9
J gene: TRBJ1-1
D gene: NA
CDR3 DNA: TGTGCCAGCAGCGTAACAGGGACCATGAACACTGAAGCTTTCTTT
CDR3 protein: CASSVTGTMNTEAFF

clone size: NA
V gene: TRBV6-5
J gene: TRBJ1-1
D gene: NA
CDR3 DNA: TGTGCCAGCAGTTACTCGAATATCCAGGAGGGGACTGAAGCTTTCTTT
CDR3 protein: CASSYSNIQEGTEAFF

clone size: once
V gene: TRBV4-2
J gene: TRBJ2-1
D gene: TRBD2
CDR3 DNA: TGTGCCAGCGGACTAGAGGGAAATGAGCAGTTCTTC
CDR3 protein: CASGLEGNEQFF

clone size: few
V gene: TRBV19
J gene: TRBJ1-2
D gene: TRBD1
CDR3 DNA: TGTGCCACCAGCGGGTGGGACAGCTATCATTCAGGTCACACCTTC
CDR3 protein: CATSGWDSYHSGHTF

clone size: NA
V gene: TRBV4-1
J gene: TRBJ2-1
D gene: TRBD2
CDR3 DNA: TGCGCCAGCAGCCGCTTAGCGGGGGCTAACTACAATGAGCAGTTCTTC
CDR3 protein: CASSRLAGANYNEQFF

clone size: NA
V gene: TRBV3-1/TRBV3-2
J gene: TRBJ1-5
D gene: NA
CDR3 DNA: TGTGCCAGCAGCCCCTTTTGGGCTAATCAGCCCCAGCATTTT
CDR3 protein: CASSPFWANQPQHF

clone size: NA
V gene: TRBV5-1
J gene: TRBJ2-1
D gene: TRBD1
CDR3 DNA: TGCGCCAGCAGCTTGTGGGGAGTGGGACAGGGCCACAATGAGCAGTTCTTC
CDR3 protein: CASSLWGVGQGHNEQFF

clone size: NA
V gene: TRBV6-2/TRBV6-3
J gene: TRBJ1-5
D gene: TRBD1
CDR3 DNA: TGTGCCAGCAGTTCTCCCGTAGGACAGGGGGCGGGAGAGCCCCAGCATTTT
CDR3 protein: CASSSPVGQGAGEPQHF

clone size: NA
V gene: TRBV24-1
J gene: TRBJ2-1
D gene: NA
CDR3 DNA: TGTGCCACCAGTGATTTCACAGGGAACAATGAGCAGTTCTTC
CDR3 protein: CATSDFTGNNEQFF

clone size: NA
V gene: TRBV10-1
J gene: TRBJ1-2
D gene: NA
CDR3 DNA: TGCGCCAGCAGTGAGTTGACATTTACTGGCTACACCTTC
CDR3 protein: CASSELTFTGYTF

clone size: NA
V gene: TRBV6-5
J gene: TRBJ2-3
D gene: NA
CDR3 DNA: TGTGCCAGCAGTCACGGAGAGGGCCGCACAGATACGCAGTATTTT
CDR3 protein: CASSHGEGRTDTQYF

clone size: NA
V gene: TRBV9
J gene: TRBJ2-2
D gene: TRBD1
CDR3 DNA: TGTGCCAGCAGCTTGGGGACAGGGGACCTCACCGGGGAGCTGTTTTTT
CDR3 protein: CASSLGTGDLTGELFF

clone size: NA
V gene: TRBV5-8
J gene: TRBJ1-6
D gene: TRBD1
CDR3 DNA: TGTGCCAGCAGCTCGACGATTACAGGGGGCATCTATAATTCACCCCTCCACTTT
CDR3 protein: CASSSTITGGIYNSPLHF

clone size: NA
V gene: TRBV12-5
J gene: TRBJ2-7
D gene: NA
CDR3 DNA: TGTGCTAGCGGAAGAACGACTTGGGAGCAGTACTTC
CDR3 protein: CASGRTTWEQYF

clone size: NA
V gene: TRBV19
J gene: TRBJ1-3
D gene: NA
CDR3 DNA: TGTGCCAGTAGTCCCTCTATCAACTCTGGAAACACCATATATTTT
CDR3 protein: CASSPSINSGNTIYF

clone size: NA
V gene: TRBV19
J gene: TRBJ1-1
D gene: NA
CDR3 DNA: TGTGCCAGTAGTATTAGGCATCGAGGGGGAGGGGACACTGAAGCTTTCTTT
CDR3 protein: CASSIRHRGGGDTEAFF

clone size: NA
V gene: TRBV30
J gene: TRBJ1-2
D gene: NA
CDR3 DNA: TGTGCCTGCCTATTAACTCGGGGGATCTATGGCTACACCTTC
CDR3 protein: CACLLTRGIYGYTF

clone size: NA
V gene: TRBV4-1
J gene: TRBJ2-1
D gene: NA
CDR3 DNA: TGCGCCAGCAGCCAAGATCTCGGACAGTACAATGAGCAGTTCTTC
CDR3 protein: CASSQDLGQYNEQFF

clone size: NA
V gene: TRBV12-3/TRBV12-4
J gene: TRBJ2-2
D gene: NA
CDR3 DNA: TGTGCCAGCAGTTCGAGGGGGGGAGGGGAGCTGTTTTTT
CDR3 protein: CASSSRGGGELFF

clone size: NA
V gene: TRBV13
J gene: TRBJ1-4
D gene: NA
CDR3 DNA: TGTGCCAGCAGCTTAAATCGGGGTTGGGTAAATGAAAAACTGTTTTTT
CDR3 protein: CASSLNRGWVNEKLFF

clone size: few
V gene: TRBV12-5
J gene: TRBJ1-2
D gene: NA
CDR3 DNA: TGTGCTAGTGGTTTCCGGGACACCTATGGCTACACCTTC
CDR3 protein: CASGFRDTYGYTF

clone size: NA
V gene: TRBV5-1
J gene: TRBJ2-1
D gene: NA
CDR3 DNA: TGCGCCAGCAGCTTCACCCTAACTGGCGGGGAGCAGTTCTTC
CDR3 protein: CASSFTLTGGEQFF

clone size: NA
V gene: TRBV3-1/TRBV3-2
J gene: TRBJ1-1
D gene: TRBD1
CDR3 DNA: TGTGCCAGCTTAGGACAGGGGGCGCGACAGGCTTTCTTT
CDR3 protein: CASLGQGARQAFF

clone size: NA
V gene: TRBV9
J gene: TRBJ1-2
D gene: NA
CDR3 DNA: TGTGCCAGCAGCAGGATGGGCATAGCTAACTATGGCTACACCTTC
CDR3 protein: CASSRMGIANYGYTF

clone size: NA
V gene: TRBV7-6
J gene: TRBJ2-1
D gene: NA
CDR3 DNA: TGTGCCAGCAGCTTAGGGGCTGGGGGCTATGAGCAGTTCTTC
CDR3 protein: CASSLGAGGYEQFF

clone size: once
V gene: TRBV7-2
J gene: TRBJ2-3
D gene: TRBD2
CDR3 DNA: TGTGCCAGCAGCGTAACTAGCGGGATCGCCGTTGGGACGCAGTATTTT
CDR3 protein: CASSVTSGIAVGTQYF

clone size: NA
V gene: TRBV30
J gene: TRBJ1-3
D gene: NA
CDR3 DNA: TGTGCCTGGAGTGTACGTCGGGGAGTAGGAGGGTCTGGAAACACCATATATTTT
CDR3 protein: CAWSVRRGVGGSGNTIYF

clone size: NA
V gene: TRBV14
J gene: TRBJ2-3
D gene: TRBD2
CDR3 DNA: TGTGCCAGCAGCCTCGGACTAGCGGGGCGCACAGATACGCAGTATTTT
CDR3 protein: CASSLGLAGRTDTQYF

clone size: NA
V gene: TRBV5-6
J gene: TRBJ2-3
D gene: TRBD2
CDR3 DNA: TGTGCCAGCAGCCTACCGGGACTAGCTCAGCATACGCAGTATTTT
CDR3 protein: CASSLPGLAQHTQYF

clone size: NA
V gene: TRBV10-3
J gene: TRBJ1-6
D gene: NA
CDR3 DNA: TGTGCCATCAGTGAGTCAGGAGGGTTAAATTCACCCCTCCACTTT
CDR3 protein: CAISESGGLNSPLHF

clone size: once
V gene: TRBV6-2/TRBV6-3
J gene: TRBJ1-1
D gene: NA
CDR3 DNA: TGTGCCAGCAGTCTAAGACAGAACACTGAAGCTTTCTTT
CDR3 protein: CASSLRQNTEAFF

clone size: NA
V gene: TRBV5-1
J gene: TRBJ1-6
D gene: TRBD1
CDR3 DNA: TGCGCCAGCAGCCATGAGGGACAGGGGGAGTCACCCCTCCACTTT
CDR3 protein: CASSHEGQGESPLHF

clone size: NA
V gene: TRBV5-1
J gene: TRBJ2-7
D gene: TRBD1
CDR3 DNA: TGCGCCAGCAGCTCAATACCGGGACAGGCCACCTACGAGCAGTACTTC
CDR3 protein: CASSSIPGQATYEQYF

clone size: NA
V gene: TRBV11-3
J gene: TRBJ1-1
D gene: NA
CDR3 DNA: TGTGCCAGCAGCCCATACCAGGGGACGAACACTGAAGCTTTCTTT
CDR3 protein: CASSPYQGTNTEAFF

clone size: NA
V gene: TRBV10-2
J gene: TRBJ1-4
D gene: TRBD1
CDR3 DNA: TGCGCCAGCAGTGAGCCTCCGGGACAGGGAACTAATGAAAAACTGTTTTTT
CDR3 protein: CASSEPPGQGTNEKLFF

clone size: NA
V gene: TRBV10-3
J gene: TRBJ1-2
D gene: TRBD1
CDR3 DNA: TGTGCCATCAGTGAGAGGGGACAGGGGAGCGGCTACACCTTC
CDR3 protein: CAISERGQGSGYTF

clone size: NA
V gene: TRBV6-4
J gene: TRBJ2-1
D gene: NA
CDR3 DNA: TGTGCCAGCAGCTTGACAGGACAAGGGGAGCAGTTCTTC
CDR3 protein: CASSLTGQGEQFF

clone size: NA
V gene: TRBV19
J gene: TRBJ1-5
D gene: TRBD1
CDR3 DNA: TGTGCCAGTAGTACGGGACAGTCAGGCAATCAGCCCCAGCATTTT
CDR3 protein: CASSTGQSGNQPQHF

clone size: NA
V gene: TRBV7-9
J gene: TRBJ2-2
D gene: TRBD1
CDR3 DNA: TGTGCCAGCGGCAGACAGGGGGCGGAGGAGGAGCTGTTTTTT
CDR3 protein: CASGRQGAEEELFF